The 17 T cell receptor beta chains in this list originate from one sample, sequenced in a study of blood T cells in healthy people across ages. The second PCR ran about 6 to 11 cycles with a sample-barcoded 5' primer and J-beta primers. Via MiXCR, TCRdb re-called the 5' RACE reads, giving one row per CDR3 protein. The sample lists 800,000 to 1,300,000 distinct CDR3 sequences; about 25% were seen once. The same data also went into a second study, on T cells of mothers and their children.

Source material: blood. All receptors derive from a girl under 10 years old in good health.

This clonotype has a handful of counts. This rearrangement joins TRBV24-1 to TRBJ2-5; D unclear. Germline assignment: CDR1 KGHDR and CDR2 SFDVKD. The V end lost 0 bases, the J end lost 5 bases, and 0 bases lay between the germline ends. This CDR3 contains 11 residues. CDR3 DNA: TGTGCCACCAGTGATTTGGAGACCCAGTACTTC. Its translation is CATSDLETQYF.

This sequence joins TRBV28 and TRBJ2-4; 12 nucleotides agree with TRBD2. CDR1 and CDR2 (germline): MDHEN, SYDVKM. Losses at the gene ends were 2 bases for V and 2 bases for J; bases not matched to a gene: 13. The CDR3 has 20 amino acids. This chain's CDR3 is CASSLGLAGPHSLPKNIQYF. The CDR3 DNA is TGTGCCAGCAGTTTAGGACTAGCGGGGCCCCACTCCCTCCCCAAAAACATTCAGTACTTC.

The V call is TRBV7-9, the J call TRBJ2-5, with TRBD2 identical over 11 bases. The J call could be wrong; TRBJ2-1 is a better fit for the DNA end. In germline, CDR1 is SEHNR, CDR2 FQNEAQ (reference sequence). CDR3 length equals 14 residues. The CDR3 region has the DNA TGTGCCAGCAGAAGGGGACTAGCGGACAATGAGCAGTTCTTC. Its protein product is CASRRGLADNEQFF.

This clonotype has a handful of counts. The V and J genes are TRBV11-3 and TRBJ2-5; D gene ambiguous. Germline CDR1 SGHNT, CDR2 YENEEA. The CDR3 has 13 residues. The germline V and J ends were trimmed by 5 bases and 2 bases, with 9 bases remaining between them. The CDR3, as DNA: TGTGCCAGCAGCCCCGAGAGTCAAGAGACCCAGTACTTC. Its protein product is CASSPESQETQYF.

In this sample, this clonotype turned up a few times. The J gene is TRBJ2-5, the V gene TRBV7-3; 8 bases align to TRBD2. Gene TRBJ2-7 matches the end of the DNA better, so the J call may be wrong. Per germline, CDR1 SGHTA and CDR2 FQGTGA. The CDR3 spans 15 residues. CDR3 in amino acids: CASSLSPGGGYEQYF. Here the CDR3 DNA reads TGTGCCAGCAGCTTAAGTCCGGGAGGGGGCTACGAGCAGTACTTC.

The gene calls are TRBV12-3 or TRBV12-4 and TRBJ1-2; D gene ambiguous. V lost 3 bases to trimming and J lost 7 bases, with 12 bases between them. The CDR3 extends over 13 amino acids. The CDR3 nucleotides are TGTGCCAGCAGTTTTGAGGAAGGAGGTGGCTACACCTTC. It is translated as CASSFEEGGGYTF.

This clonotype was found a few times. The rearrangement joins TRBV7-8 to TRBJ2-2; 10 bases are shared with TRBD1. The CDR3 sequence is 18 residues long. CDR1 is SGHVS and CDR2 is FQNEAQ in the germline V gene. V gave up 3 bases and J gave up 7 bases; unmatched junction bases: 14. The CDR3 DNA follows: TGTGCCAGCAGCTTTTCTGGTCTCCCGGGACAGGGGTTCGGGGAGCTGTTTTTT. Its protein product is CASSFSGLPGQGFGELFF.

V usage is TRBV5-1 and J usage is TRBJ1-1; D call uncertain. The CDR3 is made up of 13 amino acids. V was shortened by 3 bases and J by 10 bases, with 16 bases between the two germline ends. Germline assignment: CDR1 SGHRS and CDR2 YFSETQ. CDR3 residues: CASSWTDLLGAFF. CDR3 DNA sequence: TGCGCCAGCAGCTGGACTGACCTCTTGGGAGCTTTCTTT.

Remarks on this clonotype: A much larger clone differs from this one at a single base, so this may be a read error. This chain connects TRBV27 to TRBJ2-4; D is undetermined. The V end lost 5 bases, the J end lost 3 bases, and 14 bases lay between the germline ends. CDR1 is MNHEY, CDR2 SMNVEV, per germline (reference sequence). The CDR3 totals 15 residues. The CDR3 nucleotides are TGTGCCAGCAGTAAACTCCTGAACAGCAAAAACATTCAGTACTTC. This gives the protein CASSKLLNSKNIQYF.

Here the CDR3 reads CASSGGQSYEQYF. The CDR3 nucleotides are TGTGCCAGCAGCGGCGGACAGAGCTACGAGCAGTACTTC. The chain uses TRBV7-6 and TRBJ2-7; a possible D gene is TRBD1 (6 bases). Germline CDR1 reads SGHVS; CDR2 reads FNYEAQ. Trimming pared 5 bases from V and 3 bases from J, leaving 11 bases between. The CDR3 spans 13 residues.

The V call is TRBV11-2, the J call TRBJ1-6, with unresolved D. Germline V lookup: CDR1 SGHAT, CDR2 FQNNGV. This CDR3 contains 16 residues. Between the trimmed V and J ends, which lost 5 bases and 5 bases, there was a span of 16 bases. This chain's CDR3 is CASSHRTSGNNSPLHF. CDR3 nucleotides: TGTGCCAGCAGCCATAGAACGTCGGGGAATAATTCACCCCTCCACTTT.

In its sample, this clonotype was seen a few times. The chain employs TRBV7-9 and TRBJ2-5; D not certain. The CDR3 covers 13 residues. Germline loops: CDR1 SEHNR, CDR2 FQNEAQ (reference sequence). V gave up 4 bases and J gave up 5 bases, with 11 bases separating them. The CDR3 coding sequence is TGTGCCAGCAGCTCCGTAGTCACCGAGACCCAGTACTTC. Protein sequence: CASSSVVTETQYF.

The rearrangement uses TRBV13 and TRBJ2-1; 13 nucleotides align to TRBD2. The CDR3 is made up of 16 amino acids. V was pared by 5 bases and J by 8 bases, with 9 bases of the junction left unmatched. CDR1 PRHDT and CDR2 FYEKMQ come from the germline V gene (reference sequence). The CDR3 loop reads CASSGLAGEGWHEQFF. The CDR3 nucleotides are TGTGCCAGCAGCGGACTAGCGGGGGAGGGTTGGCATGAGCAGTTCTTC.

There are a few counts of this clonotype. The V call is TRBV7-2, the J call TRBJ2-5; D gene uncertain. V dropped 3 bases and J dropped 4 bases, with 12 bases sitting between them. The CDR3 has 14 amino acids. The germline V gene encodes CDR1 SGHTA and CDR2 FQGNSA. For the CDR3, the DNA is TGTGCCAGCAGCTTTTCGACGGAAATAGAGACCCAGTACTTC. Amino acid sequence: CASSFSTEIETQYF.

The sample holds a few counts of this clonotype. V and J are TRBV4-1 and TRBJ2-3; no firm D call. The V gene lost 0 bases and the J gene lost 0 bases, with 10 bases spanning the gap. Germline lookup yields CDR1 MGHRA and CDR2 YSYEKL. CDR3 size: 16 residues. CDR3 protein: CASSQEGPHSTDTQYF. The DNA for the CDR3 is TGCGCCAGCAGCCAAGAGGGCCCCCATAGCACAGATACGCAGTATTTT.

This clonotype came up a few times. The chain carries TRBV5-6 and TRBJ2-5, with D tentatively TRBD1 (5 bases). Germline-derived CDR1 and CDR2 are SGHDT and YYEEEE. The CDR3 consists of 15 residues. The V end was cut by 2 bases, the J end by 1 base, with 12 bases between. CDR3 nucleotides: TGTGCCAGCAGCTTTCTAGACAGCCTCCAAGAGACCCAGTACTTC. As protein: CASSFLDSLQETQYF.

The chain joins TRBV5-1 to TRBJ2-2; D gene unclear. Germline CDR1 SGHRS, CDR2 YFSETQ. The CDR3 length is 14 residues. V was clipped by 4 bases and J by 5 bases, with 12 bases between them. CDR3 residues: CASSRPGSTGELFF. In DNA form, the CDR3 reads TGCGCCAGCAGCCGGCCTGGATCAACCGGGGAGCTGTTTTTT.